Following are 4 T cell receptor beta chains from one sample sequenced in a study of blood T cell repertoires in COVID-19. Repertoires were generated with immunoSEQ multiplex PCR, while TCRdb's copy carries only in-frame clones and drops some. The sample records under 250,000 clones, about 86% being singletons. The sequencing sample was made of PBMCs or T cells enriched from blood (not recorded which). The receptor set was obtained from a woman aged 40 to 55 with acute COVID-19.

The chain recombines TRBV28 with TRBJ2-3; D is unresolved. Germline V lookup: CDR1 MDHEN, CDR2 SYDVKM. The CDR3 runs to 12 residues. Trimming took 6 bases from V and 3 from J, leaving 7 bases between them. Here the CDR3 DNA reads TGTGCCAGCAGAGAGAGGACAGATACGCAGTATTTT. Its protein product is CASRERTDTQYF. Together with reference TRBV28 and TRBJ2-3, the CDR3 gives the full variable domain: DVKVTQSSRYLVKRTGEKVFLECVQDMDHENMFWYRQDPGLGLRLIYFSYDVKMKEKGDIPEGYSVSREKKERFSLILESASTNQTSMYLCASRERTDTQYFGPGTRLTVL.

The chain uses TRBV5-1 and TRBJ2-3; D might be TRBD2 (5 bases). Trimming shortened V by 0 bases and J by 4 bases, and 12 bases separated the two germline ends. CDR3 length equals 15 residues. Germline V gene sequence: CDR1 SGHRS, CDR2 YFSETQ. The CDR3 DNA reads as TGCGCCAGCAGCTTGGAGAGGGTGGTTGCAGATACGCAGTATTTT. It codes for CASSLERVVADTQYF. Looking up the rest from reference TRBV5-1 and TRBJ2-3 gives the full variable domain: KAGVTQTPRYLIKTRGQQVTLSCSPISGHRSVSWYQQTPGQGLQFLFEYFSETQRNKGNFPGRFSGRQFSNSRSEMNVSTLELGDSALYLCASSLERVVADTQYFGPGTRLTVL.

J is TRBJ1-4 and V is TRBV19; TRBD1 aligns across 9 bases. After removal of 6 bases from V and 7 bases from J, the junction contained 6 bases not matched to a gene. CDR3 length: 14 amino acids. The germline V gene encodes CDR1 LNHDA and CDR2 SQIVND (reference sequence). The DNA of the CDR3 is TGTGCCAGTAGGCGACAGGGGGGTAGTGAAAAACTGTTTTTT. Encoded protein: CASRRQGGSEKLFF.

The chain joins TRBV6-2 or TRBV6-3 to TRBJ1-5; D is ambiguous. This CDR3 region has 13 residues. CDR1 and CDR2 from the germline V gene are MNHEY and SVGEGT. The V gene lost 2 bases and the J gene lost 11 bases, with 13 bases spanning the gap. CDR3 in amino acids: CASSYDPRRTQHF. The DNA for the CDR3 is TGTGCCAGCAGTTACGACCCACGGAGGACCCAGCATTTT.